The rows below give T cell receptor beta chains drawn from one sample of a study of blood T cell repertoires in COVID-19. TCRdb's table, derived via immunoSEQ multiplex PCR, lists solely in-frame clones and lacks some. The table has 300,000 to 450,000 clones, 80% to 90% seen once. The sample was peripheral blood. The receptor set was obtained from a woman aged 55-75 years with COVID-19, enrolled during active disease. Each CDR3 is given with its conserved first and last residue. A D gene is named only where the DNA matches it firmly. Size tells how often a clone was seen (once, few, many) or the class of an expanded clone, and some rows leave it out.

TRBJ1-2,TRBV6-5,-,TRBD1,TGTGCCAGCAGCTTCGGACAGGGTAGTGGCTACACCTTC,CASSFGQGSGYTF
TRBJ2-5,TRBV19,-,TRBD1,TGTGCCAGTAGCGGCGTGGGACAGGGGTTTCAAGAGACCCAGTACTTC,CASSGVGQGFQETQYF
TRBJ2-7,TRBV7-3,-,-,TGTGCCAGCAGCTTAGGAGGGAAGGGGTACGAGCAGTACTTC,CASSLGGKGYEQYF
TRBJ1-2,TRBV6-1,-,-,TGTGCCAGCAGTGATGGCAGAACCTATGGCTACACCTTC,CASSDGRTYGYTF
TRBJ2-2,TRBV4-2,once,TRBD2,TGTGCCAGCAGCCAAGAGGCGGGGGCCGGGGAGCTGTTTTTT,CASSQEAGAGELFF
TRBJ1-5,TRBV7-8,-,-,TGTGCCAGCAGCTTTTTGGGGGCCTCTAGCAATCAGCCCCAGCATTTT,CASSFLGASSNQPQHF
TRBJ2-1,TRBV3-1/TRBV3-2,-,-,TGTGCCAGCAGCCAAGACCCTGACAGTGTTGAGCAGTTCTTC,CASSQDPDSVEQFF
TRBJ2-3,TRBV6-1,once,-,TGTGCCAGCAGTGACCGGCCACTACGGCTAACAGATACGCAGTATTTT,CASSDRPLRLTDTQYF
TRBJ1-1,TRBV3-1/TRBV3-2,once,TRBD1,TGTGCCAGCAGCCGACCAGGGGGGAACACTGAAGCTTTCTTT,CASSRPGGNTEAFF
TRBJ1-1,TRBV5-1,-,-,TGCGCCAGCAGCTTGGAGCTTGGACAGCTGAACACTGAAGCTTTCTTT,CASSLELGQLNTEAFF
TRBJ1-2,TRBV19,few,TRBD1,TGTGCCAGTAGCCGACAGGGCCCCCGGGGCTACACCTTC,CASSRQGPRGYTF
TRBJ2-2,TRBV5-1,-,TRBD1,TGCGCCAGCAGCTTATTGGGACAGGAGATCACCGGGGAGCTGTTTTTT,CASSLLGQEITGELFF